This TCR beta chain was profiled in a study of blood T cell repertoires in COVID-19 (dated by TCRdb to about 2020). About the study as a whole: Samples covering the acute and convalescent phases of COVID-19 were provided by collaborators in the United States, Italy and Spain. The prospective study material was composed of cDNA or gDNA derived from T cells, B-cell-depleted T cells, or PBMCs. Subjects who had been exposed to COVID-19, were actively infected with it, or had recovered from it provided the deeply sampled blood TCRbeta repertoires that made up the dataset. The repertoires were made available in a free public database intended to serve as a resource for research on the immune response to SARS-CoV-2. Samples were obtained from the ongoing ImmuneRACE study (first 160 participants) and from 1,254 subjects provided by 6 global collaborators. The sample metadata nearly always contained a de-identified subject ID, COVID-19 status, age in years and sex. Where available, HLA class I and class II types were obtained from metadata supplied by the sample provider rather than from assay-based typing.

According to the germline V gene, CDR1 reads SGDLS and CDR2 reads YYNGEE. The junction shows trimming of 7 bases on V and 2 bases on J, and the gene matches do not reach 4 bases of it. From the cysteine through the phenylalanine, the CDR3 covers 13 amino acids. Only CDR3 DNA is held: 39 bases, read in frame from base 1. Participants in the prospective study were enrolled through a virtual design, were aged about 18 to 90 years, and lived in approximately 25 United States geographic areas. In the prospective study, cohorts were assigned on the basis of participant-reported clinical history obtained from a screening survey and a study questionnaire. Recovered participants in ImmuneRACE Cohort 3 were defined as having two consecutive negative NP/OP PCR tests, clearance from a healthcare professional, or resolution of symptoms. Each participant in the prospective study had whole blood, serum and a nasopharyngeal or oropharyngeal swab collected by mobile phlebotomists. Over an approximately 2-month period, participants in the prospective study had the option of providing additional blood draws and questionnaires. Before DNA extraction, prospective study blood samples were shipped either frozen or at room temperature.

The immunoSEQ Assay, a bias-controlled multiplex PCR, was used to amplify TCRbeta CDR3 regions from genomic DNA. Under the source paper's analysis protocol: Nucleated cell counts per sample were estimated from amplification of reference gene primers within the assay. Sequence reads were collapsed and filtered to measure the absolute abundance of every unique TCRbeta CDR3 rearrangement. Productive Simpson clonality was computed per sample as the square root of Simpson's diversity index over productive rearrangements. TCRdb limited this immuneACCESS table to in-frame rearrangements with V and J called. A share of clones is missing; checked studies link under half to unresolved V genes, and the rest is unexplained. V and J calls plus clone size are reproduced from that table; the DNA served to infer D and trimming. This sample holds roughly 150,000 clones; around 80% were observed only once. The leading ten clones occupy 6% of the sample.

For this clone: No antigen is known for it. The input lacks base qualities; no much larger clone sits a single base away.

Results and caveats for the whole study, not just this receptor: Clinical and demographic metadata were provided uncurated, with the amount varying by source and participant.

The receptor's source is a man aged 35 to 55 who had recovered from COVID-19. The chain couples TRBV9 to TRBJ2-3, with 7 middle bases fitting TRBD1. The specimen was PBMCs or T cells enriched from blood (not recorded which). Here the CDR3 is given as CASGTAYTDTQYF. The DNA sequence is TGTGCCAGCGGGACAGCCTACACAGATACGCAGTATTTT.